This record looks at one T cell receptor beta chain sequence and its context. Its antigen remains unidentified. TCRdb processed the reads anew with MiXCR; each CDR3 protein has one entry. The table includes roughly 120,000 distinct CDR3 sequences, around 30% detected once. This sample was included in a study of T cell repertoires in cytomegalovirus infection. For the study at large: As its CMV epitopes, the study selected recently identified HLA-C-restricted and well-studied HLA-B-restricted targets.

General observations from the study: The ex vivo response was dominated by HLA-C-restricted CMV-specific TCR beta clonotypes. Summed frequency of shared TCR beta families picked out CMV carriers who also had the relevant HLA.

CDR3 length equals 13 residues. Germline V gene sequence: CDR1 MNHEY, CDR2 SVGAGI. V was clipped by 0 bases and J by 6 bases, with 8 bases between them. This rearrangement joins TRBV6-5 to TRBJ1-1; no firm D call. This TCR was recovered from a human donor in good health (CMV status not recorded). Some clones in this sample may be carry-over from other donors' samples. This sample comprised CD8+ T cells from cultured PBMCs, obtained from culture after CMV antigen stimulation. CDR3 sequence: CASSYSGRPEAFF. In DNA, the CDR3 is TGTGCCAGCAGTTACTCCGGGCGCCCTGAAGCTTTCTTT.